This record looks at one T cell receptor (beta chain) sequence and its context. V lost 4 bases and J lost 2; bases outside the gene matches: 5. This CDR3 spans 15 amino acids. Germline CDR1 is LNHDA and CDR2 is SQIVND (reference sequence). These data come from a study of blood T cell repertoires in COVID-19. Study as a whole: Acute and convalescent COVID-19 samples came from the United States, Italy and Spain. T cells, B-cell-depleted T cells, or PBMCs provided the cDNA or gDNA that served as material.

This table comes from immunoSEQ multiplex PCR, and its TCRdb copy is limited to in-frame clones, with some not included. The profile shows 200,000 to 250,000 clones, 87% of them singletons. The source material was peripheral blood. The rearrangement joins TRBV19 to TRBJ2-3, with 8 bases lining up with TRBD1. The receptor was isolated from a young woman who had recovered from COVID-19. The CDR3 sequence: CASSTRQGNTDTQYF. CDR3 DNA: TGTGCCAGTAGTACACGACAGGGGAACACAGATACGCAGTATTTT. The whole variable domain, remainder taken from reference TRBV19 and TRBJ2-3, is DGGITQSPKYLFRKEGQNVTLSCEQNLNHDAMYWYRQDPGQGLRLIYYSQIVNDFQKGDIAEGYSVSREKKESFPLTVTSAQKNPTAFYLCASSTRQGNTDTQYFGPGTRLTVL.